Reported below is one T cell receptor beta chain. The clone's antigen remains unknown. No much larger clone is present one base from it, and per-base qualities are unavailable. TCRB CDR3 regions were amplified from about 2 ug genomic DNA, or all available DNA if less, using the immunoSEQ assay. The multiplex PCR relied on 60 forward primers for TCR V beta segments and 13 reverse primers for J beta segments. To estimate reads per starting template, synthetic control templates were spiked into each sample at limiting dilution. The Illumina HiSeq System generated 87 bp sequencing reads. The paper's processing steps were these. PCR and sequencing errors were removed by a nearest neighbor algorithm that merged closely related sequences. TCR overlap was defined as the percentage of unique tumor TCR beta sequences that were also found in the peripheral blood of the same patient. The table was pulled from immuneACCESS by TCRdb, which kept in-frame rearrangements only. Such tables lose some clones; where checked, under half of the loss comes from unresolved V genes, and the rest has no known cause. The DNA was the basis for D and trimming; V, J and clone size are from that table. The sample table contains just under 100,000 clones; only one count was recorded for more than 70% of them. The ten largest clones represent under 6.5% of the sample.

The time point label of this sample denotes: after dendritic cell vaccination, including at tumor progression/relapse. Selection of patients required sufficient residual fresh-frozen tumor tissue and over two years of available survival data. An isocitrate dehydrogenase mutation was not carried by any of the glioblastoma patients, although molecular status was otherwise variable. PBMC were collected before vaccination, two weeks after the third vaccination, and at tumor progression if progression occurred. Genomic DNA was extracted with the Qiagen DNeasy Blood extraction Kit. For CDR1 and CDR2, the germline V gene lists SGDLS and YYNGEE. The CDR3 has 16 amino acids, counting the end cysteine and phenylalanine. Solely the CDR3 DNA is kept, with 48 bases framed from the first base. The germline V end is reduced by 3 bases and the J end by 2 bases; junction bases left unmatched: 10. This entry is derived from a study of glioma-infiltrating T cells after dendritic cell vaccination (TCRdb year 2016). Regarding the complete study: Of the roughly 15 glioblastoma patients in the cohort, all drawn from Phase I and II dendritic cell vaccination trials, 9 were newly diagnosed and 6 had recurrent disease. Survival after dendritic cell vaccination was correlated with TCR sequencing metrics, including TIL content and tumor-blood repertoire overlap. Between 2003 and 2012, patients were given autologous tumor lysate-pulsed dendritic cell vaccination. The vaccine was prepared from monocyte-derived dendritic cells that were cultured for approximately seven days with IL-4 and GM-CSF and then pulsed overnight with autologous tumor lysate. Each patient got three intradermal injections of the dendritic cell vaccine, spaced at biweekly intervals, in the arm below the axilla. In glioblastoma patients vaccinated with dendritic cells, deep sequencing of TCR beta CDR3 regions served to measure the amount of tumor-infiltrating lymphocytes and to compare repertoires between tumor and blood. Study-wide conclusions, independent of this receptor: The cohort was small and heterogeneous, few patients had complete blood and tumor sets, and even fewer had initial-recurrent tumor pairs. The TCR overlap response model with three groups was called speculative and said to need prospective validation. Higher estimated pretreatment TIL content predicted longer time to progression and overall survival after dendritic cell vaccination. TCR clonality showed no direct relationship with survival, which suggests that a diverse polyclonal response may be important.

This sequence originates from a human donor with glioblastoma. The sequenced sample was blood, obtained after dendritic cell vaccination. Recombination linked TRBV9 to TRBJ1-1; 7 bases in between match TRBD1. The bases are TGTGCCAGCAGCGCACGGAAGGACAGGCCCAACACTGAAGCTTTCTTT. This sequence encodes CASSARKDRPNTEAFF.